The 10 T cell receptor beta chains reported below all come from one sample, sequenced in a study of shared clonotypes between healthy human individuals. Only in-frame clones appear in the TCRdb table, and some are missing; sequencing was by immunoSEQ multiplex PCR. The data hold approximately 180,000 clones, with about 93% observed a single time. The sequenced sample was naive CD4+ T cells sorted from blood. The subset denotes: CD45RA+ positively selected. The receptors were gathered from a woman between 25 and 40 years old in good health.

V and J are TRBV5-4 and TRBJ2-5; 12 bases fit TRBD2. The V and J ends lost 5 bases and 11 bases, in that order; junction bases with no gene match: 13. Looked up from germline, CDR1 is SGHNT and CDR2 is YYREEE (reference sequence). The CDR3 runs to 15 residues. The CDR3 spells CASRNRTSGTKAQYF. Here the CDR3 DNA reads TGTGCCAGCAGAAACCGGACTAGCGGGACGAAGGCGCAGTACTTC.

In its sample, this clone was seen once. V usage is TRBV28 and J usage is TRBJ1-5; TRBD1 is a possible D gene (5 bases). The CDR3 is 13 amino acids. V lost 7 bases, J lost 5 bases, and 12 bases lay in between. The germline gives CDR1 MDHEN, CDR2 SYDVKM. CDR3 nucleotide sequence: TGTGCCAGCAAAGGGGTAGGTTATCAGCCCCAGCATTTT. Translation: CASKGVGYQPQHF.

The rearrangement links TRBV27 to TRBJ2-5; 7 nucleotides agree with TRBD1. The end of the DNA is better explained by TRBJ2-7, so the J call may be wrong. The CDR3 has 16 residues. The germline V gene encodes CDR1 MNHEY and CDR2 SMNVEV (reference sequence). The CDR3 DNA reads as TGTGCCAGCAGTCCGCACGACAGGGCCCTCTCCTACGAGCAGTACTTC. It is translated as CASSPHDRALSYEQYF.

This clone was counted between two and nine times. The rearrangement uses TRBV4-2 and TRBJ2-7, with TRBD2 matching 11 bases. The CDR3 runs 15 residues. The V gene's germline CDR1 is LGHNA and CDR2 YNFKEQ. Germline trimming cut 4 bases from V and 1 base from J; bases unmatched to any gene: 3. This CDR3 reads CASSPGTSGSYEQYF. In nucleotides, the CDR3 is TGTGCCAGCAGCCCCGGGACTAGCGGATCCTACGAGCAGTACTTC.

J is TRBJ2-7 and V is TRBV10-1, with 9 bases aligning to TRBD1. V lost 0 bases, J lost 6 bases, and 6 bases stayed unmatched. Looked up from germline, CDR1 is WNHNN and CDR2 is SYGVQD (reference sequence). This CDR3 region has 15 residues. CDR3 protein: CASSESRQGGTEQYF. The CDR3 DNA reads TGCGCCAGCAGTGAGTCCCGACAGGGGGGTACCGAGCAGTACTTC.

This clone was recorded once. The chain joins TRBV6-6 to TRBJ1-1; 8 bases map to TRBD1. The germline CDR1 and CDR2 sequences are MNHNY and SVGAGI (reference sequence). The V segment lost 6 bases and the J segment 6 bases; nucleotides outside the gene matches: 12. The CDR3 totals 15 residues. The CDR3 protein is CASSKRQGRLAEAFF. CDR3 DNA sequence: TGTGCCAGCAGCAAAAGACAGGGGAGGTTGGCTGAAGCTTTCTTT.

The rearrangement uses TRBV5-5 and TRBJ2-7, with 8 nucleotides matching TRBD2. Germline assignment: CDR1 SGHKS and CDR2 YYEKEE (reference sequence). There are 16 residues in the CDR3. V was clipped by 0 bases and J by 0 bases; unmatched bases: 5. Written as DNA, the CDR3 is TGTGCCAGCAGCTTGGCGTCCGCGGGAGGCTCCTACGAGCAGTACTTC. This gives the protein CASSLASAGGSYEQYF.

The gene calls are TRBV7-9 and TRBJ1-5, with a weak D call TRBD1 (6 bases). V dropped 6 bases and J dropped 7 bases, with 10 bases sitting between them. The CDR3 loop spans 12 amino acids. CDR1 and CDR2 (germline): SEHNR, FQNEAQ (reference sequence). DNA of the CDR3: TGTGCCAGCAGTCAACAGGGACAGCCCCAGCATTTT. This translates into CASSQQGQPQHF.

A note on this clone: The junction differs from germline at one of its ends, possibly a read error. The rearrangement uses TRBV28 and TRBJ2-5; 9 bases align to TRBD1. This CDR3 is 15 amino acids long. CDR1 MDHEN and CDR2 SYDVKM come from the germline V gene. In nucleotides, the CDR3 is TGTGCCAGCAGTACAGGGGGCTCGTGGCTTTACGAGCAGAACTTC. This codes for CASSTGGSWLYEQNF.

This rearrangement joins TRBV10-3 to TRBJ2-1; D possibly matches TRBD1 or TRBD2 (5 bases each). Germline V gives CDR1 ENHRY, CDR2 SYGVKD. The CDR3 consists of 19 residues. Trimming left V 8 bases short and J 0 bases short, with 26 bases between. This CDR3 is CAIGSLKRTGRSSYNEQFF. CDR3 coding DNA: TGTGCCATCGGTTCCTTAAAGCGAACGGGGCGGAGCTCCTACAATGAGCAGTTCTTC.